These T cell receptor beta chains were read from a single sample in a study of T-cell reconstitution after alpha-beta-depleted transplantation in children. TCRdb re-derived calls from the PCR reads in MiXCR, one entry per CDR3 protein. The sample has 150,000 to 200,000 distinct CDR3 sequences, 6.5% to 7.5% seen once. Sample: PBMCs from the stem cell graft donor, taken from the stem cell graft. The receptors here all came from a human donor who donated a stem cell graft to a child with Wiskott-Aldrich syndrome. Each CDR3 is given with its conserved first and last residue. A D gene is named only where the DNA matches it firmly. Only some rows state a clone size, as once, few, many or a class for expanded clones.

CDR3 protein: CASSYGDRRTEAFF
CDR3 DNA: TGTGCCAGCAGCTACGGGGATCGGAGGACTGAAGCTTTCTTT
J gene: TRBJ1-1
V gene: TRBV6-5
CDR3 length: 14
clone size: many
D gene: NA

CDR3 protein: CASSSDRGRPAFF
CDR3 DNA: TGTGCCAGCTCATCGGACAGGGGGCGCCCAGCTTTCTTT
J gene: TRBJ1-1
V gene: TRBV18
CDR3 length: 13
clone size: many
D gene: TRBD1

CDR3 protein: CASSAGLRRGEQYF
CDR3 DNA: TGTGCCAGCAGTGCGGGACTCAGGAGAGGGGAGCAGTACTTC
J gene: TRBJ2-7
V gene: TRBV12-3/TRBV12-4
CDR3 length: 14
clone size: many
D gene: NA

CDR3 protein: CSATQGVMDTQYF
CDR3 DNA: TGCAGTGCTACCCAGGGGGTAATGGATACGCAGTATTTT
J gene: TRBJ2-3
V gene: TRBV20-1
CDR3 length: 13
clone size: NA
D gene: TRBD1

CDR3 protein: CASSHQGGTYEQYF
CDR3 DNA: TGCGCCAGCAGCCACCAGGGTGGGACCTACGAGCAGTACTTC
J gene: TRBJ2-7
V gene: TRBV4-1
CDR3 length: 14
clone size: many
D gene: NA

CDR3 protein: CATSRGSLMGQRVRAYNEQFF
CDR3 DNA: TGTGCCACCAGCAGAGGCTCGTTGATGGGACAGAGGGTTCGGGCGTACAATGAGCAGTTCTTC
J gene: TRBJ2-1
V gene: TRBV15
CDR3 length: 21
clone size: NA
D gene: TRBD1

CDR3 protein: CASSLRWTGGYVNEQFF
CDR3 DNA: TGTGCCAGCAGTTTACGCTGGACAGGGGGCTATGTCAATGAGCAGTTCTTC
J gene: TRBJ2-1
V gene: TRBV6-2/TRBV6-3
CDR3 length: 17
clone size: many
D gene: TRBD1

CDR3 protein: CASSFQGLYGYTF
CDR3 DNA: TGTGCCAGCAGTTTCCAGGGTCTCTATGGCTACACCTTC
J gene: TRBJ1-2
V gene: TRBV27
CDR3 length: 13
clone size: many
D gene: NA

CDR3 protein: CASSLMGLQQPQHF
CDR3 DNA: TGTGCCAGCAGTTTAATGGGCCTTCAACAGCCCCAGCATTTT
J gene: TRBJ1-5
V gene: TRBV28
CDR3 length: 14
clone size: many
D gene: NA

CDR3 protein: CASSLLFPTSGRSNEQFF
CDR3 DNA: TGTGCCAGCAGCTTACTTTTCCCCACTAGCGGGAGGTCAAATGAGCAGTTCTTC
J gene: TRBJ2-1
V gene: TRBV7-6
CDR3 length: 18
clone size: many
D gene: TRBD2

CDR3 protein: CSAKDPQGFNQPQHF
CDR3 DNA: TGCAGTGCTAAGGACCCTCAGGGGTTCAATCAGCCCCAGCATTTT
J gene: TRBJ1-5
V gene: TRBV20-1
CDR3 length: 15
clone size: many
D gene: NA

CDR3 protein: CASSEHRPTYNEQFF
CDR3 DNA: TGTGCCAGCAGTGAACACAGACCCACCTACAATGAGCAGTTCTTC
J gene: TRBJ2-1
V gene: TRBV25-1
CDR3 length: 15
clone size: many
D gene: NA

CDR3 protein: CAISELSSGRPDTQYF
CDR3 DNA: TGTGCCATCAGTGAGTTGTCTAGCGGGAGACCAGATACGCAGTATTTT
J gene: TRBJ2-3
V gene: TRBV10-3
CDR3 length: 16
clone size: NA
D gene: TRBD2

CDR3 protein: CASNPGGGAVYEQYF
CDR3 DNA: TGTGCCAGCAACCCTGGGGGGGGAGCGGTCTACGAGCAGTACTTC
J gene: TRBJ2-7
V gene: TRBV27
CDR3 length: 15
clone size: many
D gene: TRBD2

CDR3 protein: CASSLSRAQPQHF
CDR3 DNA: TGTGCCAGCAGTTTAAGCAGGGCCCAGCCCCAGCATTTT
J gene: TRBJ1-5
V gene: TRBV12-3/TRBV12-4
CDR3 length: 13
clone size: NA
D gene: NA

CDR3 protein: CASSSEGTAYGYTF
CDR3 DNA: TGTGCCAGCAGTTCCGAAGGGACAGCTTATGGCTACACCTTC
J gene: TRBJ1-2
V gene: TRBV6-5
CDR3 length: 14
clone size: many
D gene: TRBD1

CDR3 protein: CASTQSLGHQPQHF
CDR3 DNA: TGTGCCAGCACCCAATCTCTGGGACATCAGCCCCAGCATTTT
J gene: TRBJ1-5
V gene: TRBV5-5
CDR3 length: 14
clone size: NA
D gene: NA

CDR3 protein: CASSLALDALLHF
CDR3 DNA: TGTGCCAGCAGCTTAGCTTTGGACGCCCTCCTCCACTTT
J gene: TRBJ1-6
V gene: TRBV7-2
CDR3 length: 13
clone size: NA
D gene: NA

CDR3 protein: CASSPDGSSGNTIYF
CDR3 DNA: TGTGCCAGCAGCCCCGACGGCAGCTCTGGAAACACCATATATTTT
J gene: TRBJ1-3
V gene: TRBV7-6
CDR3 length: 15
clone size: NA
D gene: NA

CDR3 protein: CASRQPTTGPSEQFF
CDR3 DNA: TGTGCCAGCAGGCAGCCCACCACAGGGCCCTCGGAGCAGTTCTTC
J gene: TRBJ2-1
V gene: TRBV11-2
CDR3 length: 15
clone size: NA
D gene: NA

CDR3 protein: CASTREPSSYNEQFF
CDR3 DNA: TGTGCCAGCACACGGGAACCTAGCTCCTACAATGAGCAGTTCTTC
J gene: TRBJ2-1
V gene: TRBV7-2
CDR3 length: 15
clone size: NA
D gene: NA

CDR3 protein: CASSPKPGQRNSPLHF
CDR3 DNA: TGTGCCAGCAGTCCGAAACCGGGACAGAGAAATTCACCCCTCCACTTT
J gene: TRBJ1-6
V gene: TRBV6-5
CDR3 length: 16
clone size: many
D gene: TRBD1

CDR3 protein: CASSQDQMGRLAGLTYQETQYF
CDR3 DNA: TGTGCCAGCAGCCAAGATCAGATGGGGCGACTAGCGGGACTCACGTACCAAGAGACCCAGTACTTC
J gene: TRBJ2-5
V gene: TRBV3-1
CDR3 length: 22
clone size: many
D gene: TRBD2

CDR3 protein: CASSVQTGTGYEQYF
CDR3 DNA: TGTGCCAGCAGTGTACAGACAGGGACGGGCTACGAGCAGTACTTC
J gene: TRBJ2-7
V gene: TRBV12-3/TRBV12-4
CDR3 length: 15
clone size: many
D gene: TRBD1

CDR3 protein: CASSLQLAGDPRQFF
CDR3 DNA: TGTGCCAGCAGCTTGCAACTAGCGGGAGACCCCCGGCAGTTCTTC
J gene: TRBJ2-1
V gene: TRBV7-2
CDR3 length: 15
clone size: many
D gene: TRBD2

CDR3 protein: CASSFGHPNEQYF
CDR3 DNA: TGTGCCAGCAGTTTTGGACACCCCAACGAGCAGTACTTC
J gene: TRBJ2-7
V gene: TRBV12-3/TRBV12-4
CDR3 length: 13
clone size: many
D gene: NA

CDR3 protein: CASSEGLAGEYNEQFF
CDR3 DNA: TGTGCCAGCAGTGAAGGACTAGCGGGGGAGTACAATGAGCAGTTCTTC
J gene: TRBJ2-1
V gene: TRBV2
CDR3 length: 16
clone size: NA
D gene: TRBD2

CDR3 protein: CASSDSYSGGAGQFF
CDR3 DNA: TGTGCCAGCAGTGACTCTTATAGCGGGGGGGCCGGGCAGTTCTTC
J gene: TRBJ2-1
V gene: TRBV6-4
CDR3 length: 15
clone size: many
D gene: TRBD2

CDR3 protein: CSASRSRDRPYYEQYF
CDR3 DNA: TGCAGTGCTAGCCGGAGCCGGGACAGGCCGTATTACGAGCAGTACTTC
J gene: TRBJ2-7
V gene: TRBV20-1
CDR3 length: 16
clone size: many
D gene: TRBD1

CDR3 protein: CASRGGDFDNYGYTF
CDR3 DNA: TGTGCCAGCAGAGGAGGAGACTTCGACAACTATGGCTACACCTTC
J gene: TRBJ1-2
V gene: TRBV2
CDR3 length: 15
clone size: many
D gene: NA

CDR3 protein: CASSKGQEFYEQYF
CDR3 DNA: TGCGCCAGCAGTAAGGGACAGGAGTTCTACGAGCAGTACTTC
J gene: TRBJ2-7
V gene: TRBV10-2
CDR3 length: 14
clone size: many
D gene: TRBD1

CDR3 protein: CASSLAVQGAVSYNEQFF
CDR3 DNA: TGCGCCAGCAGCTTGGCCGTTCAGGGGGCAGTTTCCTACAATGAGCAGTTCTTC
J gene: TRBJ2-1
V gene: TRBV5-1
CDR3 length: 18
clone size: NA
D gene: TRBD1

CDR3 protein: CASSPNVGTATYNEQFF
CDR3 DNA: TGTGCCAGCAGCCCAAACGTGGGGACAGCAACCTACAATGAGCAGTTCTTC
J gene: TRBJ2-1
V gene: TRBV7-4
CDR3 length: 17
clone size: many
D gene: TRBD1

CDR3 protein: CASSFRDGLLNTEAFF
CDR3 DNA: TGTGCCAGCAGCTTCCGGGACGGACTTCTGAACACTGAAGCTTTCTTT
J gene: TRBJ1-1
V gene: TRBV7-9
CDR3 length: 16
clone size: few
D gene: NA

CDR3 protein: CASSREGGQFTDTQYF
CDR3 DNA: TGCGCCAGCAGCCGGGAGGGGGGACAATTCACAGATACGCAGTATTTT
J gene: TRBJ2-3
V gene: TRBV5-1
CDR3 length: 16
clone size: many
D gene: TRBD2

CDR3 protein: CASSRSGPNSASGANVLTF
CDR3 DNA: TGCGCCAGCAGCCGATCTGGACCAAACAGCGCATCTGGGGCCAACGTCCTGACTTTC
J gene: TRBJ2-6
V gene: TRBV5-1
CDR3 length: 19
clone size: once
D gene: NA